This T cell receptor (beta chain) was identified in a study of shared clonotypes between healthy human individuals. Study-wide points: The sharing of about 5% of naive CD4 clonotypes was seen across a handful of donors.

Germline V gives CDR1 MDHEN, CDR2 SYDVKM. The CDR3 consists of 17 residues. V shed 2 bases and J shed 0 bases, with 16 bases lying between them. Replicate sorted-subset PCRs were loaded with 150 to 250 ng DNA, 31,000 or so T cell genomes. Data came from immunoSEQ multiplex PCR; TCRdb stores just in-frame clones and leaves some out. Here the sample spans 2 million to 2.5 million clones, 92% being singletons. With regard to this clone: Its antigen is still unknown.

The genes are TRBV28 and TRBJ1-2; D is ambiguous. The sample consisted of naive CD4+ T cells from PBMCs. Subset given: CD45RA+ positively selected. The source is a man aged 18 to 35 in good health. Some clones in this sample may be carry-over from other donors' samples. CDR3 bases: TGTGCCAGCAGTTTAGGAATCCCGCAGAGAGCTAACTATGGCTACACCTTC. It translates to CASSLGIPQRANYGYTF.